This T cell receptor (beta chain) was sequenced during a study of beta chain features in type 1 diabetes. Every bit of the isolated RNA underwent reverse transcription, so sequencing read expressed TCRB transcripts. This table comes from immunoSEQ multiplex PCR, and its TCRdb copy is limited to in-frame clones, with some not included. Seen here are 10,000 to 15,000 clones, around 43% observed once, and the top ten hold around 0.97%. Cell sorting via CD45RO/CCR7/CD25/CD127/CD95/CD27 was performed to obtain CD4+ naive, central memory, regulatory and stem cell-like memory cells. The CDR3 consists of 15 residues.

The chain joins TRBV21-1 to TRBJ2-7; the listed D gene, TRBD1, was not tested against the DNA. TRBV21-1 is given as a pseudogene. The origin of this receptor is a man aged 18 to 35 in good health. Sequenced material: stem cell memory CD4+ T cells from blood. CDR3 residues: CASSKAPTGAYEQYF. The CDR3 DNA reads TGTGCCAGCAGCAAAGCGCCTACAGGGGCCTACGAGCAGTACTTC.